The TCR beta chain under discussion was sequenced for a study of cytomegalovirus exposure and HLA in healthy donors. Study as a whole: Among 150 million to 200 million T cells, an earlier analysis found roughly 100 million unique TCR beta sequences. Study-level results: Analyses of presence and absence presupposed an approximately uniform sequencing depth across donors. Certain sequence variants were highly shared and formed a cluster, and this cluster was likely a sequencing artifact.

CDR1 and CDR2 (germline): LNHDA, SQIVND (reference sequence). V was pared by 1 base and J by 0 bases, with 9 bases between. The CDR3 totals 15 residues. In the PCR, 60 Vbeta and 13 Jbeta primers were used. Profiling relied on immunoSEQ multiplex PCR, and the TCRdb table lists in-frame clones only, not all of them. The sample has about 92,000 clones; 84% are singletons. Everyone who donated was a healthy bone marrow donor. In regard to this clone: Antigen unknown.

Sequences were obtained from PBMCs. This receptor was obtained from a woman under 30 in good health and CMV-seropositive. The V call is TRBV19, the J call TRBJ1-1, with D uncertain. The CDR3 reads CASSIGARLNTEAFF. DNA for the CDR3: TGTGCCAGTAGTATAGGGGCCAGACTGAACACTGAAGCTTTCTTT. Looking up the rest from reference TRBV19 and TRBJ1-1 gives the full variable domain: DGGITQSPKYLFRKEGQNVTLSCEQNLNHDAMYWYRQDPGQGLRLIYYSQIVNDFQKGDIAEGYSVSREKKESFPLTVTSAQKNPTAFYLCASSIGARLNTEAFFGQGTRLTVV.